A selection of T cell receptor beta chains follows, all from one sample in a study of glioma-infiltrating T cells. TCRdb passed the multiplex PCR reads through MiXCR, listing each CDR3 protein once. The repertoire holds 150,000 to 200,000 distinct CDR3 sequences, with 30% to 40% as singletons. Sequenced input: glioma tissue, nonneoplastic brain tissue, or PBMCs (not recorded which). The receptors here all came from a human donor with low-grade glioma or glioblastoma, undergoing nonglioma brain surgery, or in good health (not recorded which). Each CDR3 is given with its conserved first and last residue. A D gene is named only where the DNA matches it firmly. Clone size is given for some rows only: seen once, a few or many times, or a class if the clone is expanded.

V gene	clone size	CDR3 length	D gene	J gene	CDR3 DNA	CDR3 protein
TRBV27	NA	14	NA	TRBJ2-5	TGTGCCAGCAGTTTATCCGGACTTTGGGAGACCCAGTGCTTT	CASSLSGLWETQCF
TRBV14	many	15	NA	TRBJ2-3	TGTGCCAGCAGCCAATACACCCGAAGCACAGATACGCAGTATTTT	CASSQYTRSTDTQYF
TRBV4-1	few	19	TRBD2	TRBJ2-3	TGCGCCAGCAGCCACAACCCACGTAGGACTAGCGGGAGGACAGATACGCAGTATTTT	CASSHNPRRTSGRTDTQYF
TRBV7-9	NA	18	NA	TRBJ2-2	TGTGCCAGCAGCCCCGACCTAAGACAGGTTGGACGGACCGGGGAGCTGTTTTTT	CASSPDLRQVGRTGELFF
TRBV7-3	many	14	TRBD1	TRBJ2-3	TGTGCCAGCAGCTTATCTACAGGGGCAGATACGCAGTATTTT	CASSLSTGADTQYF
TRBV27	NA	16	NA	TRBJ2-3	TGTGCCAGCAGTTTATCCGGGACCGGTACCACAGATACGCAGTATTTT	CASSLSGTGTTDTQYF
TRBV7-6	NA	14	NA	TRBJ1-4	TGTGCCAGCAGCTTAAGAGATTTTAATGAAAAACTGTTTTTT	CASSLRDFNEKLFF
TRBV7-8	many	18	TRBD1	TRBJ1-5	TGTGCCAGCAGCTTAGCCGGGACAGGGGCTTATAGCAATCAGCCCCAGCATTTT	CASSLAGTGAYSNQPQHF
TRBV6-5	few	15	TRBD1	TRBJ2-7	TGTGCCAGCAGTTACCGGGGACAGTCGGGATGCGAGCAGTACTTC	CASSYRGQSGCEQYF
TRBV7-3	many	15	TRBD2	TRBJ2-2	TGTGCCAGCAGCTCCGGGACTAGGGATACCGGGGAGCTGTTTTTT	CASSSGTRDTGELFF
TRBV2	many	14	NA	TRBJ1-1	TGTGCCAGCAGTGATCGAGGGTTGAACACTGAAGCTTTCTTT	CASSDRGLNTEAFF
TRBV27	many	14	NA	TRBJ1-1	TGTGCCAGCAGTTACGGGGGGGTGAACACTGAAGCTTTCTTT	CASSYGGVNTEAFF
TRBV7-2	many	15	NA	TRBJ2-5	TGTGCCAGCAGCTTAGCTGGAGGGTACCAAGAGACCCAGTACTTC	CASSLAGGYQETQYF
TRBV20-1	many	15	NA	TRBJ1-1	TGCAGTGCCCCCGGTGCGAGTCGGCAAAACACTGAAGCTTTCTTT	CSAPGASRQNTEAFF
TRBV6-2/TRBV6-3	many	15	NA	TRBJ2-6	TGTGCCAGCATCAGAGGGGGTTCTGGGGCCAACGTCCTGACTTTC	CASIRGGSGANVLTF
TRBV18	many	16	TRBD1	TRBJ2-3	TGTGCCAGCTCACCACGAACAGGGGGGAACACAGATACGCAGTATTTT	CASSPRTGGNTDTQYF
TRBV7-2	many	14	NA	TRBJ2-5	TGTGCCAGCAGCTTAAATGGGGACCTAGAGACCCAGTACTTC	CASSLNGDLETQYF
TRBV27	many	14	NA	TRBJ1-1	TGTGCCAGCAGTTACCGTTGGTTGGGAACTGAAGCTTTCTTT	CASSYRWLGTEAFF
TRBV7-2	many	13	NA	TRBJ2-7	TGTGCCAGCAGCACCTTCTATACAGACGAGCAGTACTTC	CASSTFYTDEQYF
TRBV12-3/TRBV12-4	few	12	NA	TRBJ1-2	TGTGCCAGCAGTTTAAAGGCAGGAGGCTACACCTTC	CASSLKAGGYTF
TRBV7-9	few	15	TRBD2	TRBJ2-5	TGTGCCAGCAGCTTATCTAGCGGGAGGGGAGAGACCCAGTACTTC	CASSLSSGRGETQYF
TRBV6-8	NA	15	NA	TRBJ1-1	TGCGCCAGCCGAGGGACTTTAGGAGAGAACACTGAAGCTTTCTTT	CASRGTLGENTEAFF
TRBV6-1	many	12	TRBD2	TRBJ2-5	TGTGCCAGCAGTCTGGCGGGGGGGCCCCAGTACTTC	CASSLAGGPQYF
TRBV5-4	NA	15	NA	TRBJ2-5	TGTGCCAGCAGCCCCCGTGAGGGCCTAGGGGAGACCCAGTACTTC	CASSPREGLGETQYF
TRBV27	NA	14	NA	TRBJ2-4	TGTGCCGGCAGAGCTATCGGTGCCAAAAACATTCAGTACTTC	CAGRAIGAKNIQYF
TRBV11-2	few	12	NA	TRBJ2-7	TGTGCCAGCAGCTTAGTTCAGGGGGAGCAGTACTTC	CASSLVQGEQYF
TRBV4-1	few	17	NA	TRBJ2-5	TGCGCCAGCAGCCAAGTTTGGTCGGGAGTGAGGGAAGAGACCCAGTACTTC	CASSQVWSGVREETQYF
TRBV5-4	few	13	TRBD1	TRBJ2-7	TGTGCCATCCGGACAGGGGAAACCTACGAGCAGTACTTC	CAIRTGETYEQYF
TRBV27	many	14	TRBD1	TRBJ1-5	TGTGCCAGCAGTTTTTCAGGGGGCGATCAGCCCCAGCATTTT	CASSFSGGDQPQHF
TRBV4-2	many	12	NA	TRBJ2-7	TGTGCCAGCAGCCCCCCTGGCTACGAGCAGTACTTC	CASSPPGYEQYF
TRBV4-2	few	14	NA	TRBJ2-7	TGTGCCAGCAGCCAAGGGGGGGCGGGTTGGGAGCAGTACTTC	CASSQGGAGWEQYF
TRBV20-1	many	17	NA	TRBJ1-1	TGCAGTGCTAGAGCCCTGATTGGGGGTTTCATGAACACTGAAGCTTTCTTT	CSARALIGGFMNTEAFF
TRBV29-1	NA	13	NA	TRBJ2-3	TGCAACGTTGATACAGGGAGCACAGATACGCAGTATTTT	CNVDTGSTDTQYF
TRBV7-2	many	14	NA	TRBJ2-7	TGTGCCAGCAGCTTGGTCCAGGGCAGCTACGAGCAGTACTTC	CASSLVQGSYEQYF
TRBV6-2/TRBV6-3	few	17	NA	TRBJ2-7	TGTGCCAGCAGTTCCGATAGTCCTGCAAACCGTAGATACGAGCAGTACTTC	CASSSDSPANRRYEQYF
TRBV6-2/TRBV6-3	many	16	TRBD2	TRBJ2-2	TGTGCCAGCAACGCGGGACTAGCTGGATATATTGGGGAGCTGTTTTTT	CASNAGLAGYIGELFF
TRBV20-1	many	14	NA	TRBJ1-6	TGCAGTGTTAGAGTGGGGGCTGAAAATTCACCCCTCCACTTT	CSVRVGAENSPLHF
TRBV6-1	many	15	TRBD2	TRBJ2-3	TGTGCCAGCAGGCTAGCGGGAGGGCAATTAGATACGCAGTATTTT	CASRLAGGQLDTQYF
TRBV7-2	many	16	TRBD1	TRBJ1-3	TGTGCCAGCAGCTTATCCTCCGGGACAGGTGGAAACACCATATATTTT	CASSLSSGTGGNTIYF
TRBV2	NA	16	TRBD2	TRBJ2-1	TGTGCCAGCAGTGGTCTTGGGACTAGCTCCTACAATGAGCAGTTCTTC	CASSGLGTSSYNEQFF
TRBV2	many	11	NA	TRBJ2-5	TGTGCCAGTACGGGGGAAGAGACCCAGTACTTC	CASTGEETQYF
TRBV7-7	many	13	NA	TRBJ2-3	TGTGCTAGCAGCTTACAGCTCACAGATACGCAGTATTTT	CASSLQLTDTQYF
TRBV20-1	NA	14	NA	TRBJ2-7	TGCAGTGCTAGGGTAGTGTCTACAGCCTACGAGCAGTACTTC	CSARVVSTAYEQYF